The T cell receptor beta chain described here comes from a study of cytomegalovirus exposure and HLA in healthy donors. The study, taken as a whole, reports: Later work found most CMV-associated TCR beta chains apparently HLA-restricted. V segments that were indistinguishable, TRBV6-2 and TRBV6-3 among them, were omitted from analysis. Most subjects had HLA-A and HLA-B alleles reportedly predicted accurately by TCR beta sequences. The classifier reportedly diagnosed cytomegalovirus status with high specificity and sensitivity.

Primers for the PCR totalled 60 Vbeta and 13 Jbeta. The protocol was immunoSEQ multiplex PCR, while the TCRdb copy is restricted to in-frame clones and leaves out a portion. Among a few hundred thousand clones listed, around 80% were seen once. As to this clone: Its cognate antigen is unknown.

Germline values: CDR1 SGHNT, CDR2 YYREEE (reference sequence). Trimming cost V 0 bases and J 7 bases; bases outside gene matches: 11. The CDR3 totals 19 residues. The chain links TRBV5-4 to TRBJ2-1; TRBD2 matches 15 bases. Sequenced: PBMCs. The clonotype was recovered from a middle-aged man in good health and CMV-seronegative. The CDR3 nucleotides are TGTGCCAGCAGCTTGGAAGTGGGACTAGCGGGGGGAAAGGGGAATGAGCAGTTCTTC. This codes for CASSLEVGLAGGKGNEQFF.